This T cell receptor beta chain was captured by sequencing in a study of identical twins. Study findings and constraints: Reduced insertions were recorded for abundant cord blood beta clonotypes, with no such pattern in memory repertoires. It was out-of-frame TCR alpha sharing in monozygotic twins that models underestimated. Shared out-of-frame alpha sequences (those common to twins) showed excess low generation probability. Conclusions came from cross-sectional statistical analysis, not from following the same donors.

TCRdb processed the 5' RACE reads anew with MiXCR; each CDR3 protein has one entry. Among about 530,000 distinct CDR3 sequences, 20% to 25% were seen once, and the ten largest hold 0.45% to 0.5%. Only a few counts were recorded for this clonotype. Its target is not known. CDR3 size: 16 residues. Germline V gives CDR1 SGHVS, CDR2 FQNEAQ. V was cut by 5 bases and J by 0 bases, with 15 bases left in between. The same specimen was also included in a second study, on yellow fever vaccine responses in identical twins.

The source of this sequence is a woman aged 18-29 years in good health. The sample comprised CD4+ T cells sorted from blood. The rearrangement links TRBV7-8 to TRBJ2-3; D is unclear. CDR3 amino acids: CASSALVASSTDTQYF. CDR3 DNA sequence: TGTGCCAGCAGCGCCCTGGTGGCGTCTAGCACAGATACGCAGTATTTT. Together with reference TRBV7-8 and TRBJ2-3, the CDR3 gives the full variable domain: GAGVSQSPRYKVAKRGQDVALRCDPISGHVSLFWYQQALGQGPEFLTYFQNEAQLDKSGLPSDRFFAERPEGSVSTLKIQRTQQEDSAVYLCASSALVASSTDTQYFGPGTRLTVL.